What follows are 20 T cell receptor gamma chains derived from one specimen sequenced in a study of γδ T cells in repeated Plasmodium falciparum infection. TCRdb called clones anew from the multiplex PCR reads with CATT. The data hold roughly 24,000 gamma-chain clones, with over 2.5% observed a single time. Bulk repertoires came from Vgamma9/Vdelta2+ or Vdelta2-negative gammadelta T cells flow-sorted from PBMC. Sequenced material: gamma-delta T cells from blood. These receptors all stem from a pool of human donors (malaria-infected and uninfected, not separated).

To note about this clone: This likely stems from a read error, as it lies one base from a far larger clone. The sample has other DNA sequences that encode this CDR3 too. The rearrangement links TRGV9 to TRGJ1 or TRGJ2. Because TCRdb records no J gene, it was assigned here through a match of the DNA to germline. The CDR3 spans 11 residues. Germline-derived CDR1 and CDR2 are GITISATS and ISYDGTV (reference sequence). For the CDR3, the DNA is TGTGCCCTGTGGGAGGTTCCGAAGAAACTCTTT. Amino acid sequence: CALWEVPKKLF.

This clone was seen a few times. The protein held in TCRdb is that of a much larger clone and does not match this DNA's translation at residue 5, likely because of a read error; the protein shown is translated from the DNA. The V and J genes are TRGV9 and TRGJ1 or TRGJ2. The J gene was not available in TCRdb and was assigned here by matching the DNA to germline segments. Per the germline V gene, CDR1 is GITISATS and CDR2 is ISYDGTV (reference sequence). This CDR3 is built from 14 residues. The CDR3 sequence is CALWKVTSCYKKLF. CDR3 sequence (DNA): TGTGCCTTGTGGAAGGTGACAAGTTGTTATAAGAAACTCTTT.

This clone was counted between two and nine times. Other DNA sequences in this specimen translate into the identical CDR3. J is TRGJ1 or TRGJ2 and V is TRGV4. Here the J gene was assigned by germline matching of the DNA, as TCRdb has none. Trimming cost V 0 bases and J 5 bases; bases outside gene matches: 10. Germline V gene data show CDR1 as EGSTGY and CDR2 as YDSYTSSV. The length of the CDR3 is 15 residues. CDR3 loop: CATWDGPVAHYKKLF. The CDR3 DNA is TGTGCCACCTGGGATGGGCCTGTCGCCCATTATAAGAAACTCTTT.

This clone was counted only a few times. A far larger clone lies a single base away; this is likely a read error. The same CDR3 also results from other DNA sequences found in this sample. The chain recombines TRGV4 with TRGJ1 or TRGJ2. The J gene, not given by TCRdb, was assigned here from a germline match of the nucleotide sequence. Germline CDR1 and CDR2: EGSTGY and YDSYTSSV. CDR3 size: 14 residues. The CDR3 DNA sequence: TGTGCCACTTGGGATGTCCCGAATTATTATAAGAAACTCTTT. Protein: CATWDVPNYYKKLF.

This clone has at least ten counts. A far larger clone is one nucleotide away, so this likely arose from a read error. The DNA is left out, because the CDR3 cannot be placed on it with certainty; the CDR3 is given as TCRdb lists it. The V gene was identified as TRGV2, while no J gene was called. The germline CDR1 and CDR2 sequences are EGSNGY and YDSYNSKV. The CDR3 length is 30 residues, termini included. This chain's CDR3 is CATWDGAIRNSLAVEQHLLSQVSIGRIQHF.

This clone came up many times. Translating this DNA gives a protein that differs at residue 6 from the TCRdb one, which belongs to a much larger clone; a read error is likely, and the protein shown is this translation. The CDR3 coding sequence is TGTGCCACCTGGGATGAGCAGAATTATTATAAGAAACTCTTT. This translates into CATWDEQNYYKKLF. The chain is built from TRGV4 and TRGJ1 or TRGJ2. TCRdb leaves out the J gene; it was filled in here by matching the DNA to germline. The V gene end was trimmed by 2 bases and the J gene end by 0 bases; junction bases not matched to a gene: 4. This CDR3 contains 14 residues. Looked up from germline, CDR1 is EGSTGY and CDR2 is YDSYTSSV.

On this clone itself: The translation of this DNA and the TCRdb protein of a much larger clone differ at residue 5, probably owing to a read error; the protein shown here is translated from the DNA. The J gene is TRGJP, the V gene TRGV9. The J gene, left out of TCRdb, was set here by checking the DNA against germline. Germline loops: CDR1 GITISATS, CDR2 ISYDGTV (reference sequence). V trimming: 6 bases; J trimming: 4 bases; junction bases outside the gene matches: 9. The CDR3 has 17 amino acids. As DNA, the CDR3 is TGTGCCTTGTGGAAGGCCAACCAAGAGTTGGGCAAAAAAATCAAGGTATTT. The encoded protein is CALWKANQELGKKIKVF.

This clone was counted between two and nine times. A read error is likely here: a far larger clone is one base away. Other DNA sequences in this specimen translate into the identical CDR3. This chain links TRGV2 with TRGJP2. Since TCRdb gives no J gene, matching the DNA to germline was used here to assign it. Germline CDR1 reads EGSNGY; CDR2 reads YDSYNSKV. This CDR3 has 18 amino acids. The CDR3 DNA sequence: TGTGCCACCTGGGACGGGCGAAGATATCATAGTAGCGATTGGATCAAGACGTTT. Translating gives CATWDGRRYHSSDWIKTF.

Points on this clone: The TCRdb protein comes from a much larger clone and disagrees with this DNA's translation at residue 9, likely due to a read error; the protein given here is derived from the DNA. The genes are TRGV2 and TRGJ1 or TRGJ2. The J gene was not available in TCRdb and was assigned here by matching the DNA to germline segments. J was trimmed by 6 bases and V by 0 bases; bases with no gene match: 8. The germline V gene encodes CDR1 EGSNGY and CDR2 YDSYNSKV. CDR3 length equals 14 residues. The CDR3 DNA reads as TGTGCCACCTGGGACGGGCAGATTTGTTATAAGAAACTCTTT. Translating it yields CATWDGQICYKKLF.

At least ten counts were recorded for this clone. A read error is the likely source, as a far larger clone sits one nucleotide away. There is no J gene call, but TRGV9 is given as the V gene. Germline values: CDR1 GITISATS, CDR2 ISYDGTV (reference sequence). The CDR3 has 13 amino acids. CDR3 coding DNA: TGTGCCTTGTGGGAGGGCTATTATTATAAGAAGCTCTTT. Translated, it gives CALWEGYYYKKLF.

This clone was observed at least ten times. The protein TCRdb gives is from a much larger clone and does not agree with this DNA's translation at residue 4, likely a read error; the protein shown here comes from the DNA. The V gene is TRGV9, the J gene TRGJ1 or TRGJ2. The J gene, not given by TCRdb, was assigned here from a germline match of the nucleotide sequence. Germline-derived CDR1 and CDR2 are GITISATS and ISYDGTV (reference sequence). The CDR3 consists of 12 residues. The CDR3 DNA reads TGTGCCTTGCGGGAGTGGTATTATAAGAAACTCTTT. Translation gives CALREWYYKKLF.

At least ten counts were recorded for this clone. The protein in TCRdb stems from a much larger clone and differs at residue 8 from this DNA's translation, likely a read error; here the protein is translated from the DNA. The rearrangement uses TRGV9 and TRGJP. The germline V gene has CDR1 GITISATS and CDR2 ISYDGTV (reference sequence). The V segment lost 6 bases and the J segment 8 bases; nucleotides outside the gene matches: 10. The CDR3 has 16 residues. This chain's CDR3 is CALWKGQKLGKKIKVF. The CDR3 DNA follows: TGTGCCTTGTGGAAAGGTCAAAAGTTGGGCAAAAAAATCAAGGTATTT.

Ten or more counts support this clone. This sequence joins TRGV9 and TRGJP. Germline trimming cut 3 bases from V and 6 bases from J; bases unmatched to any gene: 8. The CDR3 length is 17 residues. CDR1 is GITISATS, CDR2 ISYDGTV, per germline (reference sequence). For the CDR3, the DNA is TGTGCCTTGTGGGAGCCCTCTCCAGAGTTGGGCAAAAAAATCAAGGTATTT. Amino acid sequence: CALWEPSPELGKKIKVF.

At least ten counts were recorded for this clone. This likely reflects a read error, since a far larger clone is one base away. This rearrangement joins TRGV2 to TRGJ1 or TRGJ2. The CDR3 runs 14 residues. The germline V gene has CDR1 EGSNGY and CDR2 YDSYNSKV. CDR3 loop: CATWDGLVDYKELF. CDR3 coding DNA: TGTGCCACCTGGGACGGGCTCGTCGATTATAAGGAACTCTTT.

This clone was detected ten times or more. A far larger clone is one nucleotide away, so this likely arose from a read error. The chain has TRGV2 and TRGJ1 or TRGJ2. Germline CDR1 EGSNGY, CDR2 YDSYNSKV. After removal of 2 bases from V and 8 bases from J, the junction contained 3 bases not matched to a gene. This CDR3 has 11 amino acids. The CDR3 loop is CATWDAHKKLF. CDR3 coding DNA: TGTGCCACCTGGGACGCTCATAAGAAACTCTTT.

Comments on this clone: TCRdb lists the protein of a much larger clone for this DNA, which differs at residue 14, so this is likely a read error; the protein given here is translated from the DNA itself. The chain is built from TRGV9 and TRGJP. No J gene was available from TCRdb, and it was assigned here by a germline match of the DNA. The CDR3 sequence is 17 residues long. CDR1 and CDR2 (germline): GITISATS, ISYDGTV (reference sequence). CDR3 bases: TGTGCCTTGTGGGAGGTGCACGTGGAGTTGGGCAAAAAAACCAAGGTATTT. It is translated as CALWEVHVELGKKTKVF.

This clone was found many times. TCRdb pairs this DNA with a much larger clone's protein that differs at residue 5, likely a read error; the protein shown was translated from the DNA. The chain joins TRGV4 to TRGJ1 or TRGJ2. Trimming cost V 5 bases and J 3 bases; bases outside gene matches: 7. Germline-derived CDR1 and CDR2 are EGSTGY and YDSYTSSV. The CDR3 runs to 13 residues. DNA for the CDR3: TGTGCCACCTGGGTTGGTACTTATTATAAGAAACTCTTT. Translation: CATWVGTYYKKLF.

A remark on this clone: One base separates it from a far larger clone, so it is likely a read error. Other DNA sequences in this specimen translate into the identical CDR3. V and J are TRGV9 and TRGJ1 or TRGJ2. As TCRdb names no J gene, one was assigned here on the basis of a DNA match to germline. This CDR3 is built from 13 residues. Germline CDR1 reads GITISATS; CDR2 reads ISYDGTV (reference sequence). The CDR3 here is CALWEVTDYKKLF. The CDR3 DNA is TGTGCTTTGTGGGAGGTGACGGATTATAAGAAACTCTTT.

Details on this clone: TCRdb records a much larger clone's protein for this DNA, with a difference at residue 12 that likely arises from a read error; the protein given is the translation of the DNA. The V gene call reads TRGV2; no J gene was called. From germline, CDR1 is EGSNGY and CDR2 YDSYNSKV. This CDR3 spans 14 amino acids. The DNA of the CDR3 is TGTGCCACCTGGGACGGGCCAGGAAATTATAAGATACTCTTT. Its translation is CATWDGPGNYKILF.

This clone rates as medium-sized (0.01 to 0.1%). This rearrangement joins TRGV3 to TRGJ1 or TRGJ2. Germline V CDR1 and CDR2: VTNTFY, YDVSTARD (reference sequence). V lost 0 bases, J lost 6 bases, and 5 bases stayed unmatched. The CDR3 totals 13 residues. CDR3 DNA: TGTGCCACCTGGGACAGGCCCTTTTATAAGAAACTCTTT. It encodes CATWDRPFYKKLF.